The 20 T cell receptor beta chains listed next were all sequenced from one sample in a study of cytomegalovirus exposure and HLA in healthy donors. With 60 Vbeta and 13 Jbeta primers, the PCR was carried out. TCRdb's table, derived via immunoSEQ multiplex PCR, lists solely in-frame clones and lacks some. The repertoire holds 75,000 to 90,000 clones, with about 79% as singletons. The specimen was PBMCs. Source of these receptors: a male donor in good health and CMV-seropositive.

In regard to this clone: The sample carries other DNA sequences with the same CDR3. The chain is built from TRBV6-1 and TRBJ1-1, with TRBD1 matching over 8 bases. The CDR3 covers 14 residues. Germline values: CDR1 MNHNS, CDR2 SASEGT. J gave up 8 bases and V 2 bases, and 7 bases lay outside the gene matches. CDR3 region: CASSETGGSTEAFF. Written as DNA, the CDR3 is TGTGCCAGCAGTGAAACAGGGGGATCCACCGAAGCTTTCTTT.

The chain joins TRBV28 to TRBJ2-5; 9 bases fit TRBD2. The better agreement between TRBJ2-7 and the DNA end casts doubt on the J call. CDR3 length equals 14 residues. Germline CDR1 is MDHEN and CDR2 is SYDVKM. The CDR3 is CASSSSGDYYEQYF. In nucleotides, the CDR3 is TGTGCCAGCAGTTCTAGCGGGGATTACTACGAGCAGTACTTC.

The V call is TRBV29-1, the J call TRBJ2-5; D possibly corresponds to TRBD1 (5 bases). Trimming shortened V by 3 bases and J by 5 bases, and 10 bases separated the two germline ends. The CDR3 totals 12 residues. Per germline, CDR1 SQVTM and CDR2 ANQGSEA. The CDR3 bases are TGCAGCGTTGACAGGGCGGCGGAGACCCAGTACTTC. It codes for CSVDRAAETQYF.

The chain uses TRBV15 and TRBJ1-1, with TRBD1 matching 9 bases. In germline, CDR1 is LNHNV, CDR2 YYDKDF (reference sequence). With V trimmed by 3 bases and J by 6 bases, 5 bases remained unmatched. The CDR3 length is 14 residues. The CDR3 protein is CATSRRGTGSEAFF. In DNA form, the CDR3 reads TGTGCCACCAGCAGGAGGGGGACAGGGTCTGAAGCTTTCTTT.

This chain uses TRBV15 with TRBJ2-5, with 12 bases that match TRBD1. CDR3 size: 17 residues. Trimming removed 0 bases from V and 5 bases from J; junction bases left unmatched: 7. Per the germline V gene, CDR1 is LNHNV and CDR2 is YYDKDF (reference sequence). The chain's CDR3 is CATSRELGGQGAETQYF. In nucleotides, the CDR3 is TGTGCCACCAGCAGAGAGTTAGGGGGACAGGGGGCTGAGACCCAGTACTTC.

The DNA of the CDR3 is TGTGCCAGCAGTGAGGGACAGGGGGGACAGCCCCAGCATTTT. Its translation is CASSEGQGGQPQHF. The V gene is TRBV2, the J gene TRBJ1-5, with TRBD1 identical over 11 bases. Trimming at V came to 3 bases and at J to 7 bases, leaving 2 bases not matched to a gene. CDR1 is SNHLY and CDR2 is FYNNEI in the germline V gene. This CDR3 region has 14 residues.

The CDR3 DNA sequence: TGTGCCAGCAGCGTCTCCGGGACAGGGGCCTTAGGCTACACCTTC. Amino acid sequence: CASSVSGTGALGYTF. The V and J genes are TRBV11-2 and TRBJ1-2; 10 positions match TRBD1. Germline V gene lookup returns CDR1 SGHAT and CDR2 FQNNGV. The trim removed 5 bases at V and 8 bases at J, leaving 11 bases unmatched. The CDR3 contains 15 residues.

The genes are TRBV2 and TRBJ1-1; maybe TRBD1 (6 bases). Trimming stripped 6 bases from V and 5 bases from J, with 16 bases between. CDR3 length equals 14 residues. Germline V lookup: CDR1 SNHLY, CDR2 FYNNEI. For the CDR3, the DNA is TGTGCCAGCAGGGCAAGGGGGGGGAATACTGAAGCTTTCTTT. It specifies CASRARGGNTEAFF.

The rearrangement joins TRBV27 to TRBJ2-7; D may be TRBD2 (6 bases). The V and J ends lost 3 bases and 0 bases respectively, with 12 bases between them. Germline values: CDR1 MNHEY, CDR2 SMNVEV (reference sequence). The length of the CDR3 is 15 residues. The CDR3 sequence: CASSLLAGSSYEQYF. Written as DNA, the CDR3 is TGTGCCAGCAGTTTGCTGGCGGGGAGCTCCTACGAGCAGTACTTC.

The rearrangement joins TRBV6-5 to TRBJ1-4, with D hard to call. Trimming removed 0 bases at V and 7 bases at J, with 6 bases between. There are 13 residues in the CDR3. Germline V lookup: CDR1 MNHEY, CDR2 SVGAGI. The CDR3 DNA follows: TGTGCCAGCAGTTACTCATCTCGTGAAAAACTGTTTTTT. Amino acid sequence: CASSYSSREKLFF.

The chain links TRBV7-2 to TRBJ1-3; the D is unclear. This CDR3 is built from 14 residues. Germline lookup yields CDR1 SGHTA and CDR2 FQGNSA. The V gene lost 1 base and the J gene lost 0 bases, with 4 bases spanning the gap. DNA for the CDR3: TGTGCCAGCAGCTTAGACAGCTCTGGAAACACCATATATTTT. Its translation is CASSLDSSGNTIYF. Drawing the rest from reference TRBV7-2 and TRBJ1-3, the complete variable domain is GAGVSQSPSNKVTEKGKDVELRCDPISGHTALYWYRQSLGQGLEFLIYFQGNSAPDKSGLPSDRFSAERTGGSVSTLTIQRTQQEDSAVYLCASSLDSSGNTIYFGEGSWLTVV.

V usage is TRBV5-6 and J usage is TRBJ2-7; maybe TRBD2 (5 bases). Germline-derived CDR1 and CDR2 are SGHDT and YYEEEE. Trimming stripped 0 bases from V and 3 bases from J, with 16 bases between. The CDR3 consists of 16 residues. CDR3 sequence: CASSLGGFSPHYEQYF. The CDR3, as DNA: TGTGCCAGCAGCTTGGGAGGGTTCAGCCCCCACTACGAGCAGTACTTC.

The CDR3 nucleotides are TGTGCCAGCAGCTTGCGGGTCCCAGCTGCCGGGGAGCTGTTTTTT. This gives the protein CASSLRVPAAGELFF. The chain combines TRBV7-9 with TRBJ2-2; perhaps TRBD2 as D (5 bases). Trimming took 3 bases from V and 6 from J, leaving 14 bases between them. The CDR3 sequence is 15 residues long. Germline CDR1 is SEHNR and CDR2 is FQNEAQ (reference sequence). The whole variable domain, filled in from reference TRBV7-9 and TRBJ2-2, reads DTGVSQNPRHKITKRGQNVTFRCDPISEHNRLYWYRQTLGQGPEFLTYFQNEAQLEKSRLLSDRFSAERPKGSFSTLEIQRTEQGDSAMYLCASSLRVPAAGELFFGEGSRLTVL.

The V gene is TRBV15, the J gene TRBJ2-2; a possible D gene is TRBD1 (6 bases). Per the germline V gene, CDR1 is LNHNV and CDR2 is YYDKDF (reference sequence). The CDR3 runs to 13 residues. V shed 8 bases and J shed 3 bases, with 10 bases lying between them. CDR3 in amino acids: CATRDTDTGELFF. Written as DNA, the CDR3 is TGTGCCACCCGGGACACCGACACCGGGGAGCTGTTTTTT.

The V and J genes are TRBV6-5 and TRBJ2-7, with 8 bases lining up with TRBD1. The V gene end was trimmed by 6 bases and the J gene end by 1 base; junction bases not matched to a gene: 5. There are 14 residues in the CDR3. Germline CDR1 reads MNHEY; CDR2 reads SVGAGI. The CDR3 loop is CASRRQGWSYEQYF. CDR3 sequence (DNA): TGTGCCAGCAGACGACAGGGGTGGTCCTACGAGCAGTACTTC.

The chain combines TRBV19 with TRBJ2-2; 7 bases line up with TRBD1. The CDR3 is 14 amino acids. Unmatched junction bases numbered 10, after V lost 9 bases and J lost 6 bases. Germline CDR1 and CDR2: LNHDA and SQIVND (reference sequence). The CDR3 is CASRDRVSAGELFF. CDR3 nucleotide sequence: TGTGCCAGCAGAGACAGGGTCAGTGCCGGGGAGCTGTTTTTT. The whole variable domain, remainder taken from reference TRBV19 and TRBJ2-2, is DGGITQSPKYLFRKEGQNVTLSCEQNLNHDAMYWYRQDPGQGLRLIYYSQIVNDFQKGDIAEGYSVSREKKESFPLTVTSAQKNPTAFYLCASRDRVSAGELFFGEGSRLTVL.

The sample holds one count of this clone. The chain employs TRBV9 and TRBJ1-1; the match to TRBD1 covers 11 bases. The junction had 7 bases not matched to a gene; V was cut back by 4 bases and J by 5 bases. The CDR3 contains 15 residues. CDR1 and CDR2 from the germline V gene are SGDLS and YYNGEE. CDR3 loop: CASSLWTGGATEAFF. DNA of the CDR3: TGTGCCAGCAGCCTGTGGACAGGGGGCGCGACTGAAGCTTTCTTT.

This clone was picked up one time. The genes are TRBV2 and TRBJ2-1; 12 nucleotides line up with TRBD2. Germline CDR1 SNHLY, CDR2 FYNNEI. The CDR3 is 15 amino acids. With V trimmed by 5 bases and J by 4 bases, 3 bases remained unmatched. CDR3 protein: CASSTGTSGYNEQFF. CDR3 DNA sequence: TGTGCCAGCAGTACCGGGACTAGCGGGTACAATGAGCAGTTCTTC.

The chain is built from TRBV27 and TRBJ1-2; D possibly corresponds to TRBD1 (5 bases). V was trimmed by 5 bases and J by 4 bases, leaving 14 bases between them. Germline CDR1 MNHEY, CDR2 SMNVEV (reference sequence). The CDR3 consists of 14 residues. The CDR3 is CASSRGGMGYGYTF. The CDR3 nucleotides read TGTGCCAGCAGTCGGGGGGGGATGGGCTATGGCTACACCTTC.

The chain links TRBV15 to TRBJ1-2; D possibly corresponds to TRBD1 (6 bases). V was pared by 0 bases and J by 4 bases, with 15 bases between. Germline V gives CDR1 LNHNV, CDR2 YYDKDF (reference sequence). The CDR3 has 16 amino acids. The CDR3 reads CATSRDLSGDGYGYTF. CDR3 nucleotide sequence: TGTGCCACCAGCAGAGATCTTTCAGGGGACGGCTATGGCTACACCTTC.